The clone carrying this T cell receptor beta chain showed up many times. The record originates from a study of spatial heterogeneity in lung cancer. The time point is: sample taken at primary tumor resection. Whole RNA, isolated from tumor, nontumor lung or frozen PBMC, was sequenced without prior sorting. Untreated early-stage non-small cell lung cancer patients, around 72 in total, were the donors. Individual TCR cDNA molecules each bore their own unique molecular identifier. MiXCR was run by TCRdb on the 5' RACE reads, yielding one entry per CDR3 protein. The repertoire includes approximately 24,000 distinct CDR3 sequences, approximately 4.7% of them detected once, and about 5% sits in the top ten. V was shortened by 3 bases and J by 8 bases, with 13 bases between the two germline ends. CDR1 is SNHLY and CDR2 is FYNNEI in the germline V gene. The CDR3 is 14 residues long.

The V gene is TRBV2, the J gene TRBJ1-4; a possible D gene is TRBD1 (6 bases). The sample consisted of PBMCs, taken at surgery. The receptor was isolated from a male donor with early-stage non-small cell lung cancer. The chain's CDR3 is CASSDGGVGEKLFF. The CDR3 region has the DNA TGTGCCAGCAGTGATGGGGGCGTAGGCGAAAAACTGTTTTTT. The complete variable domain, with remaining parts taken from reference TRBV2 and TRBJ1-4, reads EPEVTQTPSHQVTQMGQEVILRCVPISNHLYFYWYRQILGQKVEFLVSFYNNEISEKSEIFDDQFSVERPDGSNFTLKIRSTKLEDSAMYFCASSDGGVGEKLFFGSGTQLSVL.